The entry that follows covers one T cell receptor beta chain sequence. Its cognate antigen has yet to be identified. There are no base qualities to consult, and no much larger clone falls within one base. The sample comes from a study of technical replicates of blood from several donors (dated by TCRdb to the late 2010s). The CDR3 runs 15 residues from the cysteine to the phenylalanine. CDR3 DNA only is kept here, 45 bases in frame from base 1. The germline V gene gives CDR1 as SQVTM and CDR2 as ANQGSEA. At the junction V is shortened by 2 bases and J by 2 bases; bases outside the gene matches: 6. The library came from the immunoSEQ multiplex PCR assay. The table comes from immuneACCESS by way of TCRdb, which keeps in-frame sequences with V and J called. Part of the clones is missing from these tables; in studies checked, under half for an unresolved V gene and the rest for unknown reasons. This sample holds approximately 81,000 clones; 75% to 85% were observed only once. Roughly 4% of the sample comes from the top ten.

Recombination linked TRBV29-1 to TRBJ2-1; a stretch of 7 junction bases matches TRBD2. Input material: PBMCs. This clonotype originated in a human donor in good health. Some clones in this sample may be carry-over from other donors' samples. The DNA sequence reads TGCAGCGTTGAACCGAGCGGGGATACCTACAATGAGCAGTTCTTC. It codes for CSVEPSGDTYNEQFF.